Many counts were recorded for the clone carrying this T cell receptor (beta chain). Its specificity is unknown. The data derive from a study of identical twins. CDR3 length: 13 residues. Trimming stripped 0 bases from V and 6 bases from J, with 6 bases between. CDR1 is LGHNA, CDR2 YSLEER, per germline. Study-level findings and limits: Analyses of zero insertions could be partly confounded by invariant MAIT and iNKT cells.

One entry per CDR3 protein, called by TCRdb with MiXCR from the 5' RACE reads. This table holds some 710,000 distinct CDR3 sequences, around 6% found once. V is TRBV4-3 and J is TRBJ2-1, with D uncertain. The origin of this receptor is a man between 18 and 35 years old in good health. The specimen sequenced was naive T cells sorted from blood. The CDR3 protein is CASSQEWLNEQFF. The CDR3 DNA follows: TGCGCCAGCAGCCAAGAGTGGCTCAATGAGCAGTTCTTC.